The 2 T cell receptor beta chains below were found in one sample sequenced in a study of blood T cell repertoires in COVID-19. TCRdb's copy holds only in-frame clones and misses some; the assay was immunoSEQ multiplex PCR. The sample comprises some 200,000 clones, about 88% of which are singletons, and roughly 5.6% rests with the top ten. Sequencing input: peripheral blood. The source of these receptors is a man in his forties or fifties with active or convalescent COVID-19.

The chain recombines TRBV6-2 or TRBV6-3 with TRBJ2-7, with D tentatively TRBD2 (6 bases). The germline V gene has CDR1 MNHEY and CDR2 SVGEGT. V was pared by 5 bases and J by 4 bases, with 12 bases between. CDR3 size: 13 residues. CDR3: CASSTRTNYEQYF. In DNA form, the CDR3 reads TGTGCCAGCAGTACAAGGACTAATTACGAGCAGTACTTC.

The CDR3 loop reads CASSYLGHGYTF. In DNA form, the CDR3 reads TGTGCCAGCAGTTACCTTGGGCATGGCTACACCTTC. The genes are TRBV6-5 and TRBJ1-2; no firm D call. The CDR3 loop spans 12 amino acids. In germline, CDR1 is MNHEY, CDR2 SVGAGI. Trimming cost V 2 bases and J 6 bases, with 7 bases left between them.